This is a list of T cell receptor beta chains from one sample in a study of T cells in Graves' hyperthyroidism and ophthalmopathy. A single record per CDR3 protein comes from TCRdb applying MiXCR to the multiplex PCR reads. Among 250,000 or so distinct CDR3 sequences listed, about a sixth were seen once. The sample was blood. These TCRs come from a woman aged 18 to 35 with Graves' ophthalmopathy. CDR3s include the opening cysteine and the closing phenylalanine or tryptophan. D genes are given only for firm matches.

v_call	d_call	j_call	cdr3_length	cdr3_aa
TRBV19	NA	TRBJ2-6	18	CASSTNPRQTSGANVLTF
TRBV3-1	NA	TRBJ2-5	14	CASSRTGTGETQYF
TRBV11-2	NA	TRBJ2-1	15	CASSFGASAYNEQFF
TRBV20-1	TRBD2	TRBJ2-1	13	CSASKTSGNEQFF
TRBV20-1	NA	TRBJ1-5	13	CSACREADQPQHF
TRBV18	TRBD1	TRBJ2-2	16	CASSPPGQLNTGELFF
TRBV29-1	NA	TRBJ2-7	12	CSVVAGRNEQYF
TRBV9	TRBD1	TRBJ1-1	16	CASSVGTGYRNTEAFF
TRBV11-1	NA	TRBJ2-1	11	CASSATNEQFF
TRBV7-3	TRBD1	TRBJ1-2	18	CASSLTLELGQVIYGYTF
TRBV25-1	NA	TRBJ2-1	16	CASSVEALGSYNEQFF
TRBV6-1	NA	TRBJ1-1	14	CASSYGRTNTEAFF
TRBV25-1	NA	TRBJ1-1	13	CASSEPGYTEAFF
TRBV7-3	NA	TRBJ2-5	13	CASSSVARETQYF
TRBV30	NA	TRBJ1-2	12	CAWSGVDYGYTF
TRBV4-1	TRBD1	TRBJ1-1	15	CASSQVGGQGGEAFF
TRBV20-1	NA	TRBJ2-7	13	CSARDQIGNEQYF
TRBV2	TRBD1	TRBJ2-3	13	CASRPGQGDTQYF
TRBV24-1	NA	TRBJ2-3	16	CATSDSGSWGTDTQYF
TRBV20-1	NA	TRBJ1-2	14	CSASRQVIPYGYTF
TRBV10-3	NA	TRBJ1-1	14	CAISEARVHTEAFF
TRBV10-3	NA	TRBJ1-1	14	CAISDAGVGTEAFF
TRBV15	NA	TRBJ2-5	15	CATSRESRGRETQYF
TRBV27	NA	TRBJ2-2	19	CASSLSWTNRTRNTGELFF
TRBV20-1	NA	TRBJ2-7	13	CSARGHMAYEQYF
TRBV7-6	NA	TRBJ2-7	14	CASSPVTGGYEQYF
TRBV7-3	TRBD1	TRBJ2-3	15	CASSLQGASTDTQYF
TRBV5-4	TRBD1	TRBJ2-3	15	CASRLPGQLTDTQYF
TRBV15	TRBD2	TRBJ2-5	15	CATSGGASGKETQYF
TRBV20-1	NA	TRBJ1-2	14	CSASPRGLGDGYTF
TRBV6-1	NA	TRBJ1-3	15	CASSVDSSSGNTIYF
TRBV14	NA	TRBJ2-2	12	CASSQVAGELFF
TRBV2	NA	TRBJ1-1	13	CASRGHGGTEAFF